Following are 27 T cell receptor beta chains from one sample sequenced in a study of cytomegalovirus exposure and HLA in healthy donors. PCR employed 60 Vbeta and 13 Jbeta primers. Using immunoSEQ multiplex PCR, the repertoire was profiled, and TCRdb retains in-frame clones only, with some absent. Of about 210,000 clones listed, 86% were seen once; the top ten hold roughly 0.32%. Sequencing used PBMCs. These receptors were collected from a woman younger than 45 in good health and CMV-seronegative.

CDR3 protein: CASSLTDTDGYTF. DNA of the CDR3: TGTGCCAGCAGCTTGACAGACACGGATGGCTACACCTTC. This sequence joins TRBV5-4 and TRBJ1-2; D remains unclear. Germline V gene sequence: CDR1 SGHNT, CDR2 YYREEE (reference sequence). Trimming shortened V by 1 base and J by 6 bases, and 10 bases separated the two germline ends. This CDR3 is built from 13 residues.

The rearrangement joins TRBV5-5 to TRBJ2-1; 10 bases agree with TRBD1. Germline trimming cut 0 bases from V and 7 bases from J; bases unmatched to any gene: 10. The CDR3 consists of 17 residues. Germline CDR1 SGHKS, CDR2 YYEKEE (reference sequence). CDR3 in DNA: TGTGCCAGCAGCTTGGGGCGGGACAGGGGTTATGGGAATGAGCAGTTCTTC. Translating it yields CASSLGRDRGYGNEQFF.

The chain combines TRBV6-5 with TRBJ2-7; maybe TRBD2 (6 bases). The CDR3 runs 14 residues. Germline assignment: CDR1 MNHEY and CDR2 SVGAGI. V was trimmed by 6 bases and J by 0 bases, leaving 12 bases between them. CDR3 sequence: CASRTGGYSYEQYF. The CDR3 coding sequence is TGTGCCAGCAGGACCGGGGGATACTCCTACGAGCAGTACTTC.

This clone was observed a single time. The chain is built from TRBV6-5 and TRBJ1-5, with a tentative D call TRBD1 (6 bases). Germline assignment: CDR1 MNHEY and CDR2 SVGAGI. The CDR3 is made up of 14 amino acids. Trimming took off 4 bases at V and 4 bases at J, with 11 bases between the two ends. This CDR3 is CASSLGQRNQPQHF. In nucleotides, the CDR3 is TGTGCCAGCAGTTTAGGACAGAGAAATCAGCCCCAGCATTTT.

The V call is TRBV7-2, the J call TRBJ2-3, with D maybe TRBD2 (5 bases). V was pared by 4 bases and J by 2 bases, with 19 bases between. CDR3 size: 17 residues. The germline gives CDR1 SGHTA, CDR2 FQGNSA. The CDR3 loop is CASSSDAPSWITDTQYF. DNA of the CDR3: TGTGCCAGCAGCTCAGATGCGCCTAGCTGGATCACAGATACGCAGTATTTT.

The J gene is TRBJ2-5, the V gene TRBV9, with 8 bases that match TRBD2. Trimming removed 0 bases from V and 5 bases from J; junction bases left unmatched: 6. This CDR3 spans 15 amino acids. CDR1 is SGDLS and CDR2 is YYNGEE in the germline V gene. The DNA of the CDR3 is TGTGCCAGCAGCGTAGTGGGTCTAGCGGGTGAGACCCAGTACTTC. This encodes CASSVVGLAGETQYF.

V is TRBV7-8 and J is TRBJ2-7; 7 bases map to TRBD2. Germline V gene sequence: CDR1 SGHVS, CDR2 FQNEAQ. The V and J ends lost 5 bases and 2 bases, in that order; junction bases with no gene match: 9. There are 15 residues in the CDR3. The CDR3 nucleotides are TGTGCCAGCAGCGAACCGGGAGGCACAGCCTACGAGCAGTACTTC. Translation: CASSEPGGTAYEQYF. Drawing the rest from reference TRBV7-8 and TRBJ2-7, the complete variable domain is GAGVSQSPRYKVAKRGQDVALRCDPISGHVSLFWYQQALGQGPEFLTYFQNEAQLDKSGLPSDRFFAERPEGSVSTLKIQRTQQEDSAVYLCASSEPGGTAYEQYFGPGTRLTVT.

This clone was seen only once. V gene TRBV7-9 combines with J gene TRBJ1-5; D gene ambiguous. The CDR3 runs 12 residues. Trimming left V 6 bases short and J 15 bases short, with 18 bases between. Germline CDR1 SEHNR, CDR2 FQNEAQ (reference sequence). CDR3 nucleotides: TGTGCCAGCAGTGGAGGTGGGGTTCCGATGCATTTT. Protein product: CASSGGGVPMHF.

The chain joins TRBV2 to TRBJ2-1; D remains ambiguous. The CDR3 runs to 14 residues. Per germline, CDR1 SNHLY and CDR2 FYNNEI. V was pared by 7 bases and J by 6 bases, with 16 bases between. The DNA for the CDR3 is TGTGCCAGCAAGTGGAGCCTGACGGTCAATGAGCAGTTCTTC. This gives the protein CASKWSLTVNEQFF.

The CDR3 DNA reads TGTGCCAAGCAGGTGGGACAGAACACCGGGGAGCTGTTTTTT. It encodes CAKQVGQNTGELFF. The V and J genes are TRBV2 and TRBJ2-2, with D perhaps matching TRBD1 (6 bases). The CDR3 runs 14 residues. Germline V gives CDR1 SNHLY, CDR2 FYNNEI. V lost 10 bases, J lost 1 base, and 13 bases lay in between.

The V call is TRBV28, the J call TRBJ2-2, with 7 nucleotides matching TRBD2. CDR3 length: 14 residues. Germline-derived CDR1 and CDR2 are MDHEN and SYDVKM. Trimming cost V 4 bases and J 9 bases; bases outside gene matches: 8. The CDR3 is CASSWEQRGRELFF. DNA for the CDR3: TGTGCCAGCAGTTGGGAACAGCGGGGCCGGGAGCTGTTTTTT.

As concerns this clone: Other nucleotide sequences from this sample produce the same CDR3. The rearrangement uses TRBV4-1 and TRBJ2-7; 9 bases are shared with TRBD2. Germline CDR1 MGHRA, CDR2 YSYEKL. The CDR3 runs to 16 residues. With 0 bases clipped from V and 4 bases from J, the junction kept 7 bases outside the gene matches. The CDR3, as DNA: TGCGCCAGCAGCCAAGATAAGGCTAGCGGGATTTACGAGCAGTACTTC. Protein product: CASSQDKASGIYEQYF.

This rearrangement joins TRBV20-1 to TRBJ2-3; D is unresolved. Germline V lookup: CDR1 DFQATT, CDR2 SNEGSKA (reference sequence). Trimming removed 5 bases at V and 4 bases at J, with 7 bases between. This CDR3 region has 11 residues. The CDR3 region has the DNA TGCAGTGCTGACTTAGCAGATACGCAGTATTTT. Protein: CSADLADTQYF.

The gene calls are TRBV11-2 and TRBJ2-1; 8 nucleotides line up with TRBD2. Germline loops: CDR1 SGHAT, CDR2 FQNNGV. This CDR3 is built from 16 residues. J was trimmed by 7 bases and V by 2 bases; bases with no gene match: 10. The CDR3 protein is CASSLFRREGANEQFF. The CDR3, as DNA: TGTGCCAGCAGCTTATTCCGCCGGGAGGGCGCGAATGAGCAGTTCTTC.

The chain employs TRBV2 and TRBJ1-1; D is possibly TRBD1 (6 bases). This CDR3 contains 14 residues. From germline, CDR1 is SNHLY and CDR2 FYNNEI. V lost 3 bases to trimming and J lost 1 base, with 9 bases between them. The CDR3 reads CASSESRGNTEAFF. CDR3 DNA sequence: TGTGCCAGCAGTGAGTCCAGGGGGAACACTGAAGCTTTCTTT.

The chain joins TRBV28 to TRBJ1-5, with TRBD1 matching 9 bases. Losses at the gene ends were 5 bases for V and 2 bases for J; bases not matched to a gene: 7. The germline CDR1 and CDR2 sequences are MDHEN and SYDVKM. This CDR3 has 16 residues. The CDR3 sequence is CASSQQGAGRNQPQHF. Written as DNA, the CDR3 is TGTGCCAGCAGTCAACAGGGGGCGGGGCGCAATCAGCCCCAGCATTTT.

The chain employs TRBV28 and TRBJ2-5, with 7 bases identical to TRBD2. CDR3 length: 15 residues. From germline, CDR1 is MDHEN and CDR2 SYDVKM. V lost 4 bases and J lost 7; bases outside the gene matches: 12. CDR3 protein: CASSWGHGEGGTQYF. CDR3 in DNA: TGTGCCAGCAGTTGGGGCCACGGGGAGGGTGGGACCCAGTACTTC.

The chain joins TRBV2 to TRBJ2-2; 7 bases fit TRBD2. Germline lookup yields CDR1 SNHLY and CDR2 FYNNEI. V lost 4 bases to trimming and J lost 5 bases; unmatched junction nucleotides: 10. The CDR3 length is 16 residues. CDR3 DNA sequence: TGTGCCAGCAGTGTGAGGACTAGTTTGTTGACCGGGGAGCTGTTTTTT. Translated, it gives CASSVRTSLLTGELFF.

The rearrangement links TRBV21-1 to TRBJ1-4; the D call in the table, TRBD1, was not verified against the DNA. TRBV21-1 is recorded as a pseudogene. This CDR3 is built from 14 residues. The CDR3 here is CALDPGQGNEKLFF. The CDR3 nucleotides read TGTGCCCTAGATCCGGGACAGGGAAATGAAAAACTGTTTTTT.

This clone was seen more than once but under ten times. The genes are TRBV7-2 and TRBJ2-3; tentative D call: TRBD1 (6 bases). V was clipped by 4 bases and J by 6 bases, with 23 bases between them. Germline V gene data show CDR1 as SGHTA and CDR2 as FQGNSA. This CDR3 is 17 amino acids long. CDR3: CASSSNRAGVSEDTQYF. In DNA, the CDR3 is TGTGCCAGCAGCTCAAATCGGGCAGGGGTGAGCGAGGATACGCAGTATTTT.

The rearrangement joins TRBV28 to TRBJ1-1; 7 bases are shared with TRBD1. Germline V gene data show CDR1 as MDHEN and CDR2 as SYDVKM. The length of the CDR3 is 13 residues. J gave up 3 bases and V 4 bases, and 2 bases lay outside the gene matches. CDR3 protein: CASSSGQDTEAFF. CDR3 coding DNA: TGTGCCAGCAGTTCCGGACAGGACACTGAAGCTTTCTTT. The complete variable domain, with remaining parts taken from reference TRBV28 and TRBJ1-1, reads DVKVTQSSRYLVKRTGEKVFLECVQDMDHENMFWYRQDPGLGLRLIYFSYDVKMKEKGDIPEGYSVSREKKERFSLILESASTNQTSMYLCASSSGQDTEAFFGQGTRLTVV.

The chain joins TRBV5-6 to TRBJ2-4, with TRBD1 identical over 8 bases. Germline V CDR1 and CDR2: SGHDT, YYEEEE. The length of the CDR3 is 13 residues. Unmatched junction bases numbered 5, after V lost 4 bases and J lost 8 bases. CDR3 DNA sequence: TGTGCCAGCAGCATGACAGGGGCTGACATTCAGTACTTC. This encodes CASSMTGADIQYF.

The chain carries TRBV7-3 and TRBJ2-1; possibly TRBD2 for D (6 bases). Germline lookup yields CDR1 SGHTA and CDR2 FQGTGA. The CDR3 length is 14 residues. Trimming removed 4 bases from V and 5 bases from J, with 12 bases in between. CDR3 bases: TGTGCCAGCAGCTCCTCGGGACTGAACAATGAGCAGTTCTTC. It yields the protein CASSSSGLNNEQFF.

This chain links TRBV11-2 with TRBJ2-1; D not resolved. The CDR3 is 11 amino acids. Trimming left V 3 bases short and J 10 bases short, with 7 bases between. Germline CDR1 reads SGHAT; CDR2 reads FQNNGV. The CDR3 nucleotides are TGTGCCAGCAGCTTTGAGGTCGAGCAGTTCTTC. This translates into CASSFEVEQFF.

V and J are TRBV30 and TRBJ2-2; D call uncertain. Trimming removed 0 bases at V and 8 bases at J, with 13 bases between. Per the germline V gene, CDR1 is GTSNPN and CDR2 is SVGIG (reference sequence). CDR3 length: 14 amino acids. The CDR3 loop reads CAWSVRYPGGELFF. DNA of the CDR3: TGTGCCTGGAGTGTACGTTATCCCGGGGGGGAGCTGTTTTTT.

The genes are TRBV18 and TRBJ2-6; a possible D gene is TRBD1 (5 bases). Trimming took off 3 bases at V and 0 bases at J, with 12 bases between the two ends. Germline loops: CDR1 KGHSH, CDR2 LQKENI. This CDR3 is 17 amino acids long. The CDR3 loop reads CASSPFRENSGANVLTF. The CDR3 DNA reads as TGTGCCAGCTCACCGTTCAGGGAAAACTCTGGGGCCAACGTCCTGACTTTC.

The V gene is TRBV25-1, the J gene TRBJ2-2; 8 nucleotides agree with TRBD2. V was pared by 5 bases and J by 1 base, with 3 bases of the junction left unmatched. Looked up from germline, CDR1 is MGHDK and CDR2 is SYGVNS. The CDR3 totals 15 residues. CDR3 in amino acids: CASSKSGGNTGELFF. In nucleotides, the CDR3 is TGTGCCAGCAGTAAAAGCGGGGGGAACACCGGGGAGCTGTTTTTT. Complete variable domain (other parts from reference TRBV25-1 and TRBJ2-2): EADIYQTPRYLVIGTGKKITLECSQTMGHDKMYWYQQDPGMELHLIHYSYGVNSTEKGDLSSESTVSRIRTEHFPLTLESARPSHTSQYLCASSKSGGNTGELFFGEGSRLTVL.